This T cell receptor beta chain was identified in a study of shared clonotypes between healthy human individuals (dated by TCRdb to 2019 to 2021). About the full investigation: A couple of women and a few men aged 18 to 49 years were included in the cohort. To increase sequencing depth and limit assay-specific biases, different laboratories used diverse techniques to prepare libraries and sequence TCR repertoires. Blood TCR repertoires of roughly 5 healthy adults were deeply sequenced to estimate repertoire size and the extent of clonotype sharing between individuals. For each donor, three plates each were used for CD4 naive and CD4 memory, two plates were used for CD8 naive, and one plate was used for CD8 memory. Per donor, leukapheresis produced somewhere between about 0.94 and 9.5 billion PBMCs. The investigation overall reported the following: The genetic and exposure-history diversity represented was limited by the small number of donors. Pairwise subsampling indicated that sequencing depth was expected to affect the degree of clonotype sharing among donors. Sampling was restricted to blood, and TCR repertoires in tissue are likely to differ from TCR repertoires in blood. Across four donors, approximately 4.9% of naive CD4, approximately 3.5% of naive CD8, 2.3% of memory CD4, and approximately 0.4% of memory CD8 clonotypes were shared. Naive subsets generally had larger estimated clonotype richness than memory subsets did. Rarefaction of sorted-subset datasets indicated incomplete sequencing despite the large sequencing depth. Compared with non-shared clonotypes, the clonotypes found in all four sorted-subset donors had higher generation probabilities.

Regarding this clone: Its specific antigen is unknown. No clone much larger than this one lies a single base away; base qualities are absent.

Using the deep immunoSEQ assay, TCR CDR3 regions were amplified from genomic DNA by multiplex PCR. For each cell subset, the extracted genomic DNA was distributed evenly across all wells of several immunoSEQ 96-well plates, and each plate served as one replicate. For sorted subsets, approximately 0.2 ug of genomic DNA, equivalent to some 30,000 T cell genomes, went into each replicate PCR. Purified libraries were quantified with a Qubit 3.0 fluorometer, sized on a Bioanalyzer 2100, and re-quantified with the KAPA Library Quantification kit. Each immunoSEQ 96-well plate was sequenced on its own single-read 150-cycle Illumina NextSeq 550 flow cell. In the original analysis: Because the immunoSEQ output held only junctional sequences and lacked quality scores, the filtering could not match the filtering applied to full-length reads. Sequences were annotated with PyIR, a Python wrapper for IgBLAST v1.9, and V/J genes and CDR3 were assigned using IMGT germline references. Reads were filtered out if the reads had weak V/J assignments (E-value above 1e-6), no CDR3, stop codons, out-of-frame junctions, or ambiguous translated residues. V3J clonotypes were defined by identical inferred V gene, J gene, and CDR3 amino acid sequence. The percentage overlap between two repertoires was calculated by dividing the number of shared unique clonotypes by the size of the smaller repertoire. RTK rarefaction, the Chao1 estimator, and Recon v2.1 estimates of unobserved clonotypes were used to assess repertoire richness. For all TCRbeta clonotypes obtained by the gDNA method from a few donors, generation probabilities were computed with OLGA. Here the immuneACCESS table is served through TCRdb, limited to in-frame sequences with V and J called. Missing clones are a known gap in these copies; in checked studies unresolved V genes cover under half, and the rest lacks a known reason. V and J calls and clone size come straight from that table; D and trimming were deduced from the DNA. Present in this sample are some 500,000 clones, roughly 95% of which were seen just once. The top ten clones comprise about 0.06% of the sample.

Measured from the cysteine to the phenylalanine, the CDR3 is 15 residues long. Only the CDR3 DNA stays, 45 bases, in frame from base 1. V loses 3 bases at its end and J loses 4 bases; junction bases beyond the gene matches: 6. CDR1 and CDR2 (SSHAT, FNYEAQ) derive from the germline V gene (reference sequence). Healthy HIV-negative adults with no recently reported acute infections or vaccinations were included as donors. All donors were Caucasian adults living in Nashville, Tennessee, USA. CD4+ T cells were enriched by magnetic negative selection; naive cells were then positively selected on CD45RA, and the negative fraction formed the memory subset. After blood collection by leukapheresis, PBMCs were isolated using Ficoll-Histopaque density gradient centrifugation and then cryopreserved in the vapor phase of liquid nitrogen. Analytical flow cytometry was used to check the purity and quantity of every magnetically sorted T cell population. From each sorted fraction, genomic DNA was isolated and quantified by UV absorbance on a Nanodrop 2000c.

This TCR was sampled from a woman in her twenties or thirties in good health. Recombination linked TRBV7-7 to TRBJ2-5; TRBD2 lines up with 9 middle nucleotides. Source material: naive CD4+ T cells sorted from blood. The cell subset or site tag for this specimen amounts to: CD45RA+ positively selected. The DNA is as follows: TGTGCCAGCAGCTTGGCCATAGCGGGAGTAGAGACCCAGTACTTC. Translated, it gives CASSLAIAGVETQYF. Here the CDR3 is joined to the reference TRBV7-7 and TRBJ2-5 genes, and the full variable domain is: GAGVSQSPRYKVTKRGQDVTLRCDPISSHATLYWYQQALGQGPEFLTYFNYEAQPDKSGLPSDRFSAERPEGSISTLTIQRTEQRDSAMYRCASSLAIAGVETQYFGPGTRLLVL.